Included here is one T cell receptor (beta chain) sequence, with context. Its antigen is still unknown. The patients all showed relapse after autologous stem cell transplantation, while their brentuximab vedotin exposure varied. Germline V gives CDR1 LNHDA, CDR2 SQIVND (reference sequence). The CDR3 spans 17 residues. V gave up 2 bases and J gave up 0 bases; unmatched junction bases: 9. TCRdb's table, derived via immunoSEQ multiplex PCR, lists solely in-frame clones and lacks some. Here the sample spans under 45,000 clones, around three quarters being singletons. These data originate in a study of PD-1 blockade in classical Hodgkin lymphoma. The study, taken as a whole, reports: Newly diagnosed patients reportedly trailed healthy donors in baseline TCR diversity. The repertoire differences lack a defined cause, possibly disease activity or prior therapy.

The chain joins TRBV19 to TRBJ2-7; 8 bases match TRBD1. The material sequenced was peripheral blood mononuclear cells (PBMCs), taken at baseline. The sequence derives from a human donor with classical Hodgkin lymphoma. Here the CDR3 reads CASSITVGTGRSYEQYF. The CDR3 DNA reads TGTGCCAGTAGTATAACGGTAGGGACAGGACGCTCCTACGAGCAGTACTTC.